The 16 T cell receptor beta chains listed next were all sequenced from one sample in a study of blood T cell repertoires in COVID-19. TCRdb keeps only in-frame clones here, not all; method: immunoSEQ multiplex PCR. Of some 100,000 clones listed, 86% are singletons. The specimen was peripheral blood. The source is a human donor in a cohort sampled during active COVID-19.

This chain uses TRBV3-1 (or the pseudogene TRBV3-2) with TRBJ1-3, with no clear D. Looked up from germline, CDR1 is LGHDT and CDR2 is YNNKEL (reference sequence). The CDR3 extends over 14 amino acids. With 2 bases removed from V and 1 base from J, the gap between germline ends came to 6 bases. CDR3 bases: TGTGCCAGCAGCCAACCCTTATCTGGAAACACCATATATTTT. It translates to CASSQPLSGNTIYF.

This rearrangement joins TRBV29-1 to TRBJ2-3; 7 bases line up with TRBD1. Germline CDR1 SQVTM, CDR2 ANQGSEA. The CDR3 extends over 14 amino acids. V lost 4 bases to trimming and J lost 0 bases; unmatched junction nucleotides: 4. The CDR3 bases are TGCAGCGTTGTAGGGACAGTTAGCACAGATACGCAGTATTTT. It codes for CSVVGTVSTDTQYF.

The genes are TRBV9 and TRBJ2-7, with 9 bases that match TRBD1. With V trimmed by 1 base and J by 4 bases, 6 bases remained unmatched. The CDR3 has 15 residues. The germline gives CDR1 SGDLS, CDR2 YYNGEE. The CDR3: CASSVTTGGLYEQYF. The CDR3 region has the DNA TGTGCCAGCAGCGTAACGACAGGGGGGTTATACGAGCAGTACTTC.

J is TRBJ1-5 and V is TRBV28, with 12 nucleotides matching TRBD1. In germline, CDR1 is MDHEN, CDR2 SYDVKM. The CDR3 consists of 18 residues. The J segment lost 1 base and the V segment lost 5 bases, leaving 9 bases of the junction unmatched. The CDR3 is CASSPPGQGAGSNQPQHF. The DNA of the CDR3 is TGTGCCAGCAGTCCCCCGGGACAGGGGGCCGGGAGCAATCAGCCCCAGCATTTT.

With respect to this clone: This may stem from a read error, because a much larger clone lies one nucleotide away. This rearrangement joins TRBV6-2 or TRBV6-3 to TRBJ1-5, with D hard to call. This CDR3 has 13 amino acids. The V gene's germline CDR1 is MNHEY and CDR2 SVGEGT. Trimming removed 2 bases from V and 4 bases from J, with 6 bases in between. The CDR3 loop is CASSYVQNQPQHF. CDR3 in DNA: TGTGCCAGCAGTTACGTACAGAATCAGCCCCAGCATTTT.

The chain joins TRBV18 to TRBJ2-1; 10 nucleotides align to TRBD2. Per the germline V gene, CDR1 is KGHSH and CDR2 is LQKENI. V trimming: 2 bases; J trimming: 0 bases; junction bases outside the gene matches: 4. The CDR3 is 17 residues long. The CDR3 bases are TGTGCCAGCTCACCAAGGGCTAGCGGGAGCTCCTACAATGAGCAGTTCTTC. Translating it yields CASSPRASGSSYNEQFF.

This clone was seen repeatedly, ten times or more. The genes are TRBV15 and TRBJ1-1; no clear D. This CDR3 comprises 15 residues. Looked up from germline, CDR1 is LNHNV and CDR2 is YYDKDF (reference sequence). Between the trimmed V and J ends, which lost 0 bases and 3 bases, there was a span of 11 bases. In DNA form, the CDR3 reads TGTGCCACCAGCAGAGATCTGAGGGCGGACACTGAAGCTTTCTTT. Protein product: CATSRDLRADTEAFF.

This clone was seen once. The V gene is TRBV27, the J gene TRBJ1-5; D is uncertain. This CDR3 has 11 residues. V was clipped by 5 bases and J by 6 bases, with 5 bases between them. CDR1 is MNHEY, CDR2 SMNVEV, per germline (reference sequence). The CDR3 here is CASSPSQPQHF. The CDR3 DNA is TGTGCCAGCAGTCCTTCTCAGCCCCAGCATTTT.

The chain combines TRBV20-1 with TRBJ2-7, with TRBD1 matching 7 bases. The germline V gene has CDR1 DFQATT and CDR2 SNEGSKA (reference sequence). This CDR3 contains 11 residues. J lost 7 bases, V lost 5 bases, and 5 bases had no gene match. This CDR3 reads CSADRVREQYF. The CDR3 region has the DNA TGCAGTGCTGACAGGGTGAGGGAGCAGTACTTC.

The chain has TRBV9 and TRBJ1-3; D may be TRBD1 (5 bases). The germline V and J ends were trimmed by 3 bases and 0 bases, with 13 bases remaining between them. Germline V gene data show CDR1 as SGDLS and CDR2 as YYNGEE. The CDR3 is 16 amino acids. In DNA, the CDR3 is TGTGCCAGCAGCGCATGGGCCAGGGTCTCTGGAAACACCATATATTTT. It translates to CASSAWARVSGNTIYF. The variable domain in full, completed from reference TRBV9 and TRBJ1-3, reads DSGVTQTPKHLITATGQRVTLRCSPRSGDLSVYWYQQSLDQGLQFLIQYYNGEERAKGNILERFSAQQFPDLHSELNLSSLELGDSALYFCASSAWARVSGNTIYFGEGSWLTVV.

The chain has TRBV6-5 and TRBJ1-2, with D uncertain. The germline CDR1 and CDR2 sequences are MNHEY and SVGAGI. Trimming stripped 5 bases from V and 5 bases from J, with 9 bases between. CDR3 size: 12 residues. CDR3 sequence (DNA): TGTGCCAGCAGTACCTATGGTTATGGCTACACCTTC. It encodes CASSTYGYGYTF.

The chain couples TRBV19 to TRBJ2-2; 7 bases fit TRBD1. The junction had 6 bases not matched to a gene; V was cut back by 7 bases and J by 1 base. CDR1 LNHDA and CDR2 SQIVND come from the germline V gene (reference sequence). The length of the CDR3 is 15 residues. The CDR3 loop reads CASTTWTGNTGELFF. CDR3 in DNA: TGTGCCAGTACGACGTGGACAGGGAACACCGGGGAGCTGTTTTTT. Variable domain in full (rest from reference TRBV19 and TRBJ2-2): DGGITQSPKYLFRKEGQNVTLSCEQNLNHDAMYWYRQDPGQGLRLIYYSQIVNDFQKGDIAEGYSVSREKKESFPLTVTSAQKNPTAFYLCASTTWTGNTGELFFGEGSRLTVL.

V and J are TRBV9 and TRBJ2-5; TRBD2 agrees at 14 bases. This CDR3 is built from 17 residues. Germline lookup yields CDR1 SGDLS and CDR2 YYNGEE. The V and J ends lost 5 bases and 1 base, in that order; junction bases with no gene match: 7. CDR3 residues: CASSRLAGGPVQETQYF. For the CDR3, the DNA is TGTGCCAGCAGTCGACTAGCGGGAGGGCCGGTCCAAGAGACCCAGTACTTC.

This clone was picked up one time. The chain carries TRBV7-2 and TRBJ2-5; 7 nucleotides agree with TRBD2. The CDR3 extends over 14 amino acids. After removal of 0 bases from V and 2 bases from J, the junction contained 0 bases not matched to a gene. Germline CDR1 is SGHTA and CDR2 is FQGNSA. For the CDR3, the DNA is TGTGCCAGCAGCTTAGCCGGGGGGCAAGAGACCCAGTACTTC. It specifies CASSLAGGQETQYF. Combining the CDR3 with reference TRBV7-2 and TRBJ2-5 gives the whole variable domain GAGVSQSPSNKVTEKGKDVELRCDPISGHTALYWYRQSLGQGLEFLIYFQGNSAPDKSGLPSDRFSAERTGGSVSTLTIQRTQQEDSAVYLCASSLAGGQETQYFGPGTRLLVL.

The chain is built from TRBV4-1 and TRBJ1-2; D perhaps matches TRBD1 (5 bases). V gave up 4 bases and J gave up 6 bases, with 18 bases separating them. Germline-derived CDR1 and CDR2 are MGHRA and YSYEKL. The CDR3 extends over 15 amino acids. CDR3 bases: TGCGCCAGCAGCCTCCTGCCCCCGGGGGTGAATGGCTACACCTTC. Its protein is CASSLLPPGVNGYTF.

This clone was recorded only once. The J gene is TRBJ2-1, the V gene TRBV4-3, with 7 bases lining up with TRBD1. V gave up 0 bases and J gave up 10 bases; unmatched junction bases: 3. CDR3 length equals 13 residues. CDR1 and CDR2 from the germline V gene are LGHNA and YSLEER. The CDR3 loop reads CASSQDRDREQFF. DNA of the CDR3: TGCGCCAGCAGCCAAGATCGGGACAGAGAGCAGTTCTTC.